These 5 T cell receptor beta chains originate from one sample sequenced in a study of identical twins. TCRdb passed the 5' RACE reads through MiXCR, listing each CDR3 protein once. Of a few hundred thousand distinct CDR3 sequences detected, more than 9% appear once; the ten largest clones hold 2.5% to 3%. These same data were also listed under a study on yellow fever vaccine responses in identical twins.

The sample consisted of PBMCs. The source is a woman aged 18-29 years in good health.

At least ten counts were recorded for this clonotype. The chain joins TRBV2 to TRBJ2-3; 9 nucleotides line up with TRBD1. CDR1 SNHLY and CDR2 FYNNEI come from the germline V gene. There are 15 residues in the CDR3. V trimming: 6 bases; J trimming: 1 base; junction bases outside the gene matches: 5. CDR3 protein: CASRTGTGRTDTQYF. CDR3 bases: TGTGCCAGCAGAACCGGGACAGGGCGCACAGATACGCAGTATTTT.

The V gene is TRBV2, the J gene TRBJ1-2; 7 bases line up with TRBD1. Germline CDR1 is SNHLY and CDR2 is FYNNEI. The CDR3 covers 14 residues. V gave up 6 bases and J gave up 5 bases; unmatched junction bases: 9. The CDR3 protein is CASRADREIYGYTF. CDR3 in DNA: TGTGCCAGCAGGGCCGACAGGGAAATATATGGCTACACCTTC.

V is TRBV6-1 and J is TRBJ2-2; D possibly corresponds to TRBD2 (7 bases). Germline loops: CDR1 MNHNS, CDR2 SASEGT. V gave up 6 bases and J gave up 4 bases, with 18 bases separating them. This CDR3 is built from 16 residues. CDR3 sequence (DNA): TGTGCCAGCAGCGGAGAGGGGGGGCGCATCACCGGGGAGCTGTTTTTT. Amino acids: CASSGEGGRITGELFF.

In its sample, this clonotype was seen a few times. CDR3 protein: CATRGSGELYEQYF. The CDR3 nucleotides are TGTGCCACCAGGGGATCGGGAGAACTTTACGAGCAGTACTTC. V gene TRBV15 combines with J gene TRBJ2-7; D is perhaps TRBD2 (6 bases). V dropped 6 bases and J dropped 4 bases, with 16 bases sitting between them. Per germline, CDR1 LNHNV and CDR2 YYDKDF (reference sequence). CDR3 length equals 14 residues.

This clonotype was counted at least ten times. The V and J genes are TRBV5-5 and TRBJ1-1; no clear D gene. The CDR3 length is 16 residues. The V and J ends lost 4 bases and 1 base respectively, with 17 bases between them. Per germline, CDR1 SGHKS and CDR2 YYEKEE (reference sequence). CDR3 protein: CASSLVPKSGNTEAFF. CDR3 sequence (DNA): TGTGCCAGCAGCCTGGTGCCGAAATCAGGGAACACTGAAGCTTTCTTT.